This entry concerns a single T cell receptor (beta chain). These data belong to a study of control samples from healthy donors and cancer patients. The repertoire was sequenced with immunoSEQ multiplex PCR; TCRdb's copy has only in-frame clones and lacks some. The data contain around 67,000 clones, about nine tenths of them singletons. Germline CDR1 and CDR2: SQVTM and ANQGSEA. The CDR3 sequence is 13 residues long. The V and J ends lost 2 bases and 2 bases respectively, with 9 bases between them. The chain couples TRBV29-1 to TRBJ1-2; possibly TRBD1 for D (5 bases). Sequencing was carried out using PBMCs. The source of this sequence is a man aged 55 to 69 with colorectal cancer. The CDR3 coding sequence is TGCAGCGTTGAACATGCAGGGAACTATGGCTACACCTTC. This codes for CSVEHAGNYGYTF.